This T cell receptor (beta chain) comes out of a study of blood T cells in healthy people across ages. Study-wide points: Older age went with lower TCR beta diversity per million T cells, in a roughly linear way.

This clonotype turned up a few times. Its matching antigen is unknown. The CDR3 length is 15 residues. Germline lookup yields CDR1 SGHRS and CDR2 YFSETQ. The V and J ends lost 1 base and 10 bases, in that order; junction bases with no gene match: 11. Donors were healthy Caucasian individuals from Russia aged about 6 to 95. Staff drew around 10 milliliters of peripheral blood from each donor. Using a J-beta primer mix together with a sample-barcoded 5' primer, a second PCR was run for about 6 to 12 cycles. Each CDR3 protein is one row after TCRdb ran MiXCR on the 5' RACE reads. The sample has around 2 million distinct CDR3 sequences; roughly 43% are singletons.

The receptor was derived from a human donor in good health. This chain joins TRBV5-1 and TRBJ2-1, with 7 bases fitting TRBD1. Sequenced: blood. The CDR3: CASSLTTGDQGEQFF. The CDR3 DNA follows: TGCGCCAGCAGCTTGACTACAGGGGATCAGGGGGAGCAGTTCTTC.